Below, 5 T cell receptor beta chains from the same sample are listed, as sequenced in a study of blood T cell repertoires in COVID-19. The table came from immunoSEQ multiplex PCR; TCRdb's copy has only in-frame clones and leaves some out. The sample yields fewer than 250,000 clones, 70% to 90% seen once. The material sequenced was peripheral blood. The receptor set was obtained from a human donor in a cohort sampled during active COVID-19.

This chain uses TRBV7-8 with TRBJ2-1; 8 positions agree with TRBD2. Germline CDR1 reads SGHVS; CDR2 reads FQNEAQ. V lost 1 base and J lost 9; bases outside the gene matches: 14. The CDR3 has 17 residues. The CDR3: CASSLGMAGGVNFEQFF. The CDR3 nucleotides read TGTGCCAGCAGCTTAGGTATGGCGGGGGGCGTTAATTTTGAGCAGTTCTTC.

The chain joins TRBV4-1 to TRBJ2-3, with D possibly matching TRBD2 (5 bases). Germline V gene sequence: CDR1 MGHRA, CDR2 YSYEKL. This CDR3 is built from 15 residues. The V gene lost 5 bases and the J gene lost 2 bases, with 14 bases spanning the gap. The CDR3 nucleotides are TGCGCCAGCAGCTCACAACTAGTTGTCACAGATACGCAGTATTTT. Amino acids: CASSSQLVVTDTQYF.

The CDR3 region is CASSVQGDGNQPQHF. In nucleotides, the CDR3 is TGCGCCAGCAGTGTCCAGGGTGACGGCAATCAGCCCCAGCATTTT. The rearrangement uses TRBV10-2 and TRBJ1-5; TRBD1 is a possible D gene (5 bases). This CDR3 has 15 amino acids. Germline V gene data show CDR1 as WSHSY and CDR2 as SAAADI. The V gene lost 4 bases and the J gene lost 2 bases, with 12 bases spanning the gap.

The gene calls are TRBV9 and TRBJ2-7; 16 nucleotides line up with TRBD2. Per the germline V gene, CDR1 is SGDLS and CDR2 is YYNGEE. Trimming at V came to 0 bases and at J to 5 bases, leaving 11 bases not matched to a gene. This CDR3 has 19 residues. The CDR3 protein is CASSVEGTSGRARVHEQYF. In DNA form, the CDR3 reads TGTGCCAGCAGCGTAGAGGGGACTAGCGGGAGGGCCAGGGTCCACGAGCAGTACTTC.

The gene calls are TRBV10-3 and TRBJ2-2; tentatively, D is TRBD2 (6 bases). From germline, CDR1 is ENHRY and CDR2 SYGVKD. V lost 4 bases to trimming and J lost 0 bases, with 9 bases between them. The CDR3 has 15 amino acids. CDR3 bases: TGTGCCATCAGTGCCGGGGGTTCGAACACCGGGGAGCTGTTTTTT. Translated, it gives CAISAGGSNTGELFF.